These 2 T cell receptor beta chains came from one sample sequenced in a study of regulatory T cells in long-lasting Graves disease. As for time point: newly diagnosed GD, antithyroid drugs for less than 3 months. Isolated PBMC RNA provided the starting material for the TCR library. Library construction for TCR beta used iRepertoire HTBI primers and Arm-PCR of CDR3 regions. A single record per CDR3 protein comes from TCRdb applying MiXCR to the multiplex PCR reads. The data contain about 620,000 distinct CDR3 sequences, 16% of them seen just once; the ten biggest clones take up 18%. These same records also appear under a second study, on T cells in Graves' hyperthyroidism and ophthalmopathy.

Sequenced here: peripheral blood mononuclear cells (PBMCs), sampled at new diagnosis, from a patient treated with antithyroid drugs. These receptors were obtained from a woman in her twenties or thirties with Graves disease.

The sample holds many counts of this clonotype. The V gene is TRBV28, the J gene TRBJ1-5; no clear D gene. V gave up 4 bases and J gave up 11 bases, with 21 bases separating them. This CDR3 region has 15 residues. CDR1 is MDHEN, CDR2 SYDVKM, per germline. CDR3 amino acids: CASSSRGARVKTQHF. The CDR3 region has the DNA TGTGCCAGCAGTTCCCGAGGCGCGAGGGTAAAGACCCAGCATTTT. Using reference TRBV28 and TRBJ1-5 for the parts outside the CDR3, the full variable domain is DVKVTQSSRYLVKRTGEKVFLECVQDMDHENMFWYRQDPGLGLRLIYFSYDVKMKEKGDIPEGYSVSREKKERFSLILESASTNQTSMYLCASSSRGARVKTQHFGDGTRLSIL.

The CDR3 region has the DNA TGTGCCAGCAGCTTGGTTAGGTTGGCGAACACTGAAGCTTTCTTT. Encoded protein: CASSLVRLANTEAFF. V usage is TRBV5-6 and J usage is TRBJ1-1; D not resolved. V was trimmed by 0 bases and J by 1 base, leaving 10 bases between them. CDR1 is SGHDT and CDR2 is YYEEEE in the germline V gene. The CDR3 has 15 residues.